This T cell receptor beta chain was captured in a study of T cell repertoires in aging, cancer and after chemotherapy. Study context: Chronic lymphocytic leukemia patients on fludarabine- or bendamustine-based regimens gave paired samples before and after chemotherapy.

Amplification of TCR beta used genomic DNA extracted from peripheral blood. Turning to this clonotype: The antigen remains undetermined.

The study's findings and limits: Compared with age-matched healthy donors, untreated hematological or solid cancer patients showed higher blood TCR clonality. Healthy donors lost TCR diversity with age mainly through richness, cancer patients through richness and evenness.

Trimming pared 6 bases from V and 7 bases from J, leaving 16 bases between. CDR1 DFQATT and CDR2 SNEGSKA come from the germline V gene (reference sequence). This CDR3 contains 13 residues. TRB rearrangements spanning V, D and J were amplified using mixed TRB-A/B primers. TCRdb called the multiplex PCR reads again in MiXCR, with one record for every CDR3 protein. The top ten clones hold around 8.5% of a sample with thousands of distinct CDR3 sequences, 22% of them seen once. The clonotype originates from a human donor with a blood cancer. V is TRBV20-1 and J is TRBJ1-5; D remains ambiguous. Sample: blood. The CDR3, as DNA: TGCAGTGCCCTCCGATGGGCTGGCCAGCCCCAGCATTTT. It is translated as CSALRWAGQPQHF.